Listed below are T cell receptor beta chains from one sample, sequenced in a study of T cell responses to AZD1222 COVID-19 vaccine. Generated by immunoSEQ multiplex PCR, the TCRdb table keeps only in-frame clones and is missing some. The table lists 100,000 to 150,000 clones, approximately 85% of them singletons, with around 1.6% in the top ten. Specimen: peripheral blood, collected on day 0 of AZD1222 vaccination. The receptors shown here come from an adult in good health. Each CDR3 is given with its conserved first and last residue. Fields, in order: CDR3 length, D gene, V gene, clone size, J gene, CDR3 protein, CDR3 DNA. D genes are given only for firm matches. The size entry is marked missing in some rows and otherwise reads once, few, many or a size class.

CDR3 length: 12; D gene: .; V gene: TRBV7-6; clone size: .; J gene: TRBJ1-4; CDR3 protein: CASSLVGEKLFF; CDR3 DNA: TGTGCCAGCAGCTTGGTCGGAGAAAAACTGTTTTTT
CDR3 length: 16; D gene: TRBD1; V gene: TRBV9; clone size: .; J gene: TRBJ2-5; CDR3 protein: CASSVGGIPRGETQYF; CDR3 DNA: TGTGCCAGCAGCGTAGGGGGGATTCCCAGGGGGGAGACCCAGTACTTC
CDR3 length: 12; D gene: .; V gene: TRBV10-3; clone size: .; J gene: TRBJ2-1; CDR3 protein: CAISVTHNEQFF; CDR3 DNA: TGTGCCATCAGTGTGACTCACAATGAGCAGTTCTTC
CDR3 length: 13; D gene: .; V gene: TRBV9; clone size: .; J gene: TRBJ2-5; CDR3 protein: CASSGTRSETQYF; CDR3 DNA: TGTGCCAGCAGCGGAACCAGGAGTGAGACCCAGTACTTC
CDR3 length: 11; D gene: .; V gene: TRBV20-1; clone size: .; J gene: TRBJ2-2; CDR3 protein: CSAGDGGELFF; CDR3 DNA: TGCAGTGCTGGGGACGGCGGGGAGCTGTTTTTT
CDR3 length: 14; D gene: TRBD1; V gene: TRBV10-3; clone size: .; J gene: TRBJ2-1; CDR3 protein: CAIREGTDYNEQFF; CDR3 DNA: TGTGCCATCAGGGAAGGGACAGACTACAATGAGCAGTTCTTC
CDR3 length: 15; D gene: .; V gene: TRBV25-1; clone size: .; J gene: TRBJ1-2; CDR3 protein: CASSDFGGGYYGYTF; CDR3 DNA: TGTGCCAGCAGCGACTTTGGAGGGGGGTACTATGGCTACACCTTC
CDR3 length: 14; D gene: .; V gene: TRBV3-1/TRBV3-2; clone size: .; J gene: TRBJ2-7; CDR3 protein: CASSQPESSYEQYF; CDR3 DNA: TGTGCCAGCAGCCAGCCGGAAAGCTCCTACGAGCAGTACTTC
CDR3 length: 11; D gene: .; V gene: TRBV9; clone size: .; J gene: TRBJ2-7; CDR3 protein: CASSSTHEQYF; CDR3 DNA: TGTGCCAGCAGCTCAACTCACGAGCAGTACTTC
CDR3 length: 12; D gene: TRBD1; V gene: TRBV5-4; clone size: .; J gene: TRBJ1-2; CDR3 protein: CASSLGTGSRTF; CDR3 DNA: TGTGCCAGCAGTTTAGGGACAGGGAGTCGTACCTTC
CDR3 length: 14; D gene: .; V gene: TRBV5-1; clone size: .; J gene: TRBJ1-2; CDR3 protein: CASSDRTANYGYTF; CDR3 DNA: TGCGCCAGCAGCGACAGGACAGCTAACTATGGCTACACCTTC
CDR3 length: 14; D gene: TRBD1; V gene: TRBV5-5; clone size: .; J gene: TRBJ1-2; CDR3 protein: CASSLGDSRYGYTF; CDR3 DNA: TGTGCCAGCAGCTTGGGGGACAGTAGGTATGGCTACACCTTC
CDR3 length: 13; D gene: .; V gene: TRBV12-3/TRBV12-4; clone size: .; J gene: TRBJ2-3; CDR3 protein: CASRTPSGDTQYF; CDR3 DNA: TGTGCCAGCAGGACACCTTCGGGGGATACGCAGTATTTT
CDR3 length: 14; D gene: TRBD1; V gene: TRBV30; clone size: .; J gene: TRBJ1-2; CDR3 protein: CARKGAGGNYGYTF; CDR3 DNA: TGTGCCCGGAAGGGTGCAGGGGGAAACTATGGCTACACCTTC
CDR3 length: 15; D gene: .; V gene: TRBV3-1/TRBV3-2; clone size: .; J gene: TRBJ1-1; CDR3 protein: CASSHFSIQGWKAFF; CDR3 DNA: TGTGCCAGCAGCCATTTCAGTATTCAGGGATGGAAAGCTTTCTTT
CDR3 length: 16; D gene: .; V gene: TRBV7-2; clone size: .; J gene: TRBJ1-2; CDR3 protein: CASSLDRARGLYGYTF; CDR3 DNA: TGTGCCAGCAGCTTAGACAGGGCCAGGGGACTCTATGGCTACACCTTC
CDR3 length: 15; D gene: TRBD1; V gene: TRBV15; clone size: .; J gene: TRBJ1-1; CDR3 protein: CATSSGTGGDTEAFF; CDR3 DNA: TGTGCCACCAGCAGCGGGACAGGGGGTGACACTGAAGCTTTCTTT
CDR3 length: 13; D gene: .; V gene: TRBV6-1; clone size: .; J gene: TRBJ1-5; CDR3 protein: CASSEVSNQPQHF; CDR3 DNA: TGTGCCAGCAGTGAGGTTAGCAATCAGCCCCAGCATTTT
CDR3 length: 15; D gene: TRBD2; V gene: TRBV6-5; clone size: .; J gene: TRBJ2-1; CDR3 protein: CASLERGGATAEQFF; CDR3 DNA: TGTGCCAGTCTGGAGCGGGGGGGGGCGACGGCGGAGCAGTTCTTC
CDR3 length: 16; D gene: .; V gene: TRBV5-1; clone size: many; J gene: TRBJ1-5; CDR3 protein: CASSLTGTYSNQPQHF; CDR3 DNA: TGCGCCAGCAGCCTTACCGGCACATATAGCAATCAGCCCCAGCATTTT
CDR3 length: 15; D gene: .; V gene: TRBV18; clone size: once; J gene: TRBJ1-1; CDR3 protein: CASSSLNVRDTEAFF; CDR3 DNA: TGTGCCAGCTCATCGCTCAACGTTCGGGACACTGAAGCTTTCTTT
CDR3 length: 12; D gene: .; V gene: TRBV7-9; clone size: .; J gene: TRBJ1-2; CDR3 protein: CASTSRRYGYTF; CDR3 DNA: TGTGCCAGCACCTCCCGCCGCTATGGCTACACCTTC
CDR3 length: 16; D gene: TRBD2; V gene: TRBV7-9; clone size: .; J gene: TRBJ2-7; CDR3 protein: CASLMGGLAGVYEQYF; CDR3 DNA: TGTGCCAGCTTGATGGGAGGACTAGCGGGAGTCTACGAGCAGTACTTC
CDR3 length: 14; D gene: .; V gene: TRBV30; clone size: .; J gene: TRBJ1-1; CDR3 protein: CAWSVYRRNTEAFF; CDR3 DNA: TGTGCCTGGAGTGTATACAGACGTAACACTGAAGCTTTCTTT
CDR3 length: 14; D gene: .; V gene: TRBV4-2; clone size: .; J gene: TRBJ2-5; CDR3 protein: CASSQDSTLGTQYF; CDR3 DNA: TGTGCCAGCAGCCAAGACTCAACCTTGGGGACCCAGTACTTC